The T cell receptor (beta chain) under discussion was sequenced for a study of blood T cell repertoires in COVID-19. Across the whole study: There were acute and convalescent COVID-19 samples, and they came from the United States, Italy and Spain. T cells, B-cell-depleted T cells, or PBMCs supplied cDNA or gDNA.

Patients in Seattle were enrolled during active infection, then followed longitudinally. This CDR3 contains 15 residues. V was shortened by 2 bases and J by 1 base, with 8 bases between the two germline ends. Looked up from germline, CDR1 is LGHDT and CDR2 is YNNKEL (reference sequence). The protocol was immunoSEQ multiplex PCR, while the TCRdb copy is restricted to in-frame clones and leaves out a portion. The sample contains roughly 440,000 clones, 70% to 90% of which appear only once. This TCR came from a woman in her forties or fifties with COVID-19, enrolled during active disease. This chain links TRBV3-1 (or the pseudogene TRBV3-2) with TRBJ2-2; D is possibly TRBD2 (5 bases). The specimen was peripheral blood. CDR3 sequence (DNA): TGTGCCAGCAGCCAACCCGGGATGAACACCGGGGAGCTGTTTTTT. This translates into CASSQPGMNTGELFF.